The subject of this entry is one T cell receptor beta chain. Generated by immunoSEQ multiplex PCR, the TCRdb table keeps only in-frame clones and is missing some. This table holds about 50,000 clones, around 90% found once. Trimming stripped 4 bases from V and 0 bases from J, with 13 bases between. This CDR3 is 15 amino acids long. Germline CDR1 reads SGHRS; CDR2 reads YFSETQ. This record comes from a study of OX40 agonist ivuxolimab in advanced cancers. Study-wide context: Patient treatment consisted of intravenous ivuxolimab administration every 2 weeks at 0.01 to 10 mg/kg. Of the participants, more than 35% had some prior anti-PD-1, anti-PD-L1 or anti-CTLA-4 therapy, which was allowed. The mean age was roughly 60 years, ranging from 23 to 79, with about four fifths of participants male.

The V call is TRBV5-1, the J call TRBJ1-1; perhaps TRBD1 as D (5 bases). The TCR comes from an adult with an advanced solid tumor such as melanoma, head and neck, liver or kidney cancer. This material consisted of CD4+ or CD8+ T cells sorted from blood, taken in a trial of the OX40 agonist ivuxolimab. This CDR3 is CASSLNGGVNTEAFF. The DNA of the CDR3 is TGCGCCAGCAGCCTGAACGGAGGGGTGAACACTGAAGCTTTCTTT. The variable domain in full, with the rest retrieved from reference TRBV5-1 and TRBJ1-1, is KAGVTQTPRYLIKTRGQQVTLSCSPISGHRSVSWYQQTPGQGLQFLFEYFSETQRNKGNFPGRFSGRQFSNSRSEMNVSTLELGDSALYLCASSLNGGVNTEAFFGQGTRLTVV.